The 22 T cell receptor beta chains below come from one sample, sequenced in a study of T cell repertoires in cytomegalovirus infection (dated by TCRdb to between 2018 and 2021). The instrument was an Illumina HiSeq 1500. TCRdb's own reprocessing of the public reads used fastp at Q25 and MiXCR and kept productive beta chains. Entries that share a CDR3 protein sequence are merged under the most common genes and DNA. The sample records around 120,000 distinct CDR3 sequences, roughly 8.2% of which are singletons. The ten largest clones take up roughly a tenth of the sample. The specimen was PBMCs. These TCRs come from a human donor in good health (CMV status not recorded). Some clones in this sample may be carry-over from other donors' samples.

Sample share makes this clonotype medium-sized. The chain has TRBV7-2 and TRBJ1-2, with 7 bases lining up with TRBD1. CDR3 length: 14 amino acids. Trimming at V came to 5 bases and at J to 6 bases, leaving 9 bases not matched to a gene. Germline CDR1 reads SGHTA; CDR2 reads FQGNSA. This CDR3 is CASSPRQGIDGYTF. For the CDR3, the DNA is TGTGCCAGCAGCCCGAGACAGGGAATCGATGGCTACACCTTC.

This clonotype was observed many times. This chain uses TRBV7-2 with TRBJ1-5; D gene unclear. The V and J ends lost 5 bases and 3 bases respectively, with 14 bases between them. The germline CDR1 and CDR2 sequences are SGHTA and FQGNSA. The CDR3 spans 15 residues. CDR3 amino acids: CASSTTPGYNQPQHF. In DNA form, the CDR3 reads TGTGCCAGCAGCACTACTCCGGGTTACAATCAGCCCCAGCATTTT.

This clonotype appeared many times. The rearrangement links TRBV7-6 to TRBJ2-3, with D maybe TRBD1 (6 bases). Germline-derived CDR1 and CDR2 are SGHVS and FNYEAQ. Trimming shortened V by 5 bases and J by 3 bases, and 18 bases separated the two germline ends. The CDR3 runs to 16 residues. CDR3 in amino acids: CASSPTQGFGTDTQYF. In DNA form, the CDR3 reads TGTGCCAGCAGCCCAACACAGGGTTTCGGAACAGATACGCAGTATTTT.

This CDR3 is CSALIQIPPLHF. CDR3 coding DNA: TGCAGTGCTCTGATACAAATTCCACCCCTCCACTTT. The J gene is TRBJ1-6, the V gene TRBV20-1; D unclear. Germline V gives CDR1 DFQATT, CDR2 SNEGSKA (reference sequence). Deletions cut 5 bases from V and 11 bases from J, with 13 bases between. CDR3 length equals 12 residues.

V gene TRBV10-3 combines with J gene TRBJ2-7; possible D gene TRBD2, 6 bases. Trimming took off 2 bases at V and 7 bases at J, with 6 bases between the two ends. The CDR3 loop spans 11 amino acids. Germline CDR1 and CDR2: ENHRY and SYGVKD. The CDR3 coding sequence is TGTGCCATCAGTGAGGCGGGGGAGCAGTACTTC. It codes for CAISEAGEQYF.

This clonotype came up many times. The chain combines TRBV3-1 with TRBJ1-1, with D possibly being TRBD1 (5 bases). Trimming cost V 0 bases and J 11 bases, with 19 bases left between them. This CDR3 contains 15 residues. CDR1 is LGHDT, CDR2 YNNKEL, per germline (reference sequence). This CDR3 is CASSQDQGMGGAAFF. CDR3 DNA sequence: TGTGCCAGCAGCCAAGATCAGGGTATGGGTGGCGCGGCTTTCTTT. The full variable domain, rest sourced from reference TRBV3-1 and TRBJ1-1, is DTAVSQTPKYLVTQMGNDKSIKCEQNLGHDTMYWYKQDSKKFLKIMFSYNNKELIINETVPNRFSPKSPDKAHLNLHINSLELGDSAVYFCASSQDQGMGGAAFFGQGTRLTVV.

This clonotype was seen ten or more times. V is TRBV29-1 and J is TRBJ1-4; D possibly corresponds to TRBD1 (5 bases). Trimming removed 1 base from V and 1 base from J, with 7 bases in between. This CDR3 spans 14 amino acids. Germline V gene lookup returns CDR1 SQVTM and CDR2 ANQGSEA. In DNA form, the CDR3 reads TGCAGCGTTGAAGGGCAGGGAACTAATGAAAAACTGTTTTTT. Encoded protein: CSVEGQGTNEKLFF. Full variable domain (remainder filled in from reference TRBV29-1 and TRBJ1-4): SAVISQKPSRDICQRGTSLTIQCQVDSQVTMMFWYRQQPGQSLTLIATANQGSEATYESGFVIDKFPISRPNLTFSTLTVSNMSPEDSSIYLCSVEGQGTNEKLFFGSGTQLSVL.

The sample holds a few counts of this clonotype. This sequence joins TRBV5-1 and TRBJ2-5; D gene ambiguous. The CDR3 runs 12 residues. Deletions cut 2 bases from V and 0 bases from J, with 2 bases between. Germline V gene data show CDR1 as SGHRS and CDR2 as YFSETQ. The DNA for the CDR3 is TGCGCCAGCAGCTTTGACCAAGAGACCCAGTACTTC. This translates into CASSFDQETQYF.

This clonotype came up many times. This chain links TRBV7-3 with TRBJ2-7; perhaps TRBD2 as D (5 bases). Trimming left V 2 bases short and J 2 bases short, with 7 bases between. The germline V gene encodes CDR1 SGHTA and CDR2 FQGTGA. The CDR3 spans 13 residues. CDR3 amino acids: CASSLAGTYEQYF. In nucleotides, the CDR3 is TGTGCCAGCAGCTTAGCCGGGACCTACGAGCAGTACTTC.

Comment on this clonotype: The junction and the germline gene differ at one end; a read error may be behind it. V gene TRBV3-1 combines with J gene TRBJ2-2, with D tentatively TRBD1 (5 bases). The CDR3 contains 14 residues. In germline, CDR1 is LGHDT, CDR2 YNNKEL (reference sequence). The CDR3 DNA reads TGTGTCAGCAGCCGAGGACACAACACCGGGGAGCTGTTTTTT. Its protein is CVSSRGHNTGELFF.

This clonotype was detected many times. V gene TRBV27 combines with J gene TRBJ1-6, with a possible D match to TRBD1 (5 bases). The CDR3 spans 15 residues. Germline V gives CDR1 MNHEY, CDR2 SMNVEV (reference sequence). The V end was cut by 4 bases, the J end by 10 bases, with 17 bases between. The CDR3 nucleotides read TGTGCCAGCAGTTCCCGTCCGACAGTACTGTCACCCCTCCACTTT. Translating it yields CASSSRPTVLSPLHF.

This clonotype has at least ten counts. The chain employs TRBV6-1 and TRBJ2-3, with D perhaps matching TRBD1 (6 bases). The V end was cut by 5 bases, the J end by 1 base, with 19 bases between. CDR1 is MNHNS, CDR2 SASEGT, per germline. The CDR3 is 17 residues long. CDR3 DNA: TGTGCCAGCAGTCCCTTATGGGCAGGGGCTCGCACAGATACGCAGTATTTT. Its protein is CASSPLWAGARTDTQYF.

This clonotype was counted at least ten times. The rearrangement links TRBV19 to TRBJ2-1; TRBD2 agrees at 7 bases. In germline, CDR1 is LNHDA, CDR2 SQIVND (reference sequence). The V gene end was trimmed by 5 bases and the J gene end by 9 bases; junction bases not matched to a gene: 10. This CDR3 is 14 amino acids long. The CDR3 reads CASSSSPPGGEQFF. CDR3 coding DNA: TGTGCCAGTAGTTCAAGTCCCCCGGGGGGTGAGCAGTTCTTC.

The J gene is TRBJ1-2, the V gene TRBV12-3 or TRBV12-4; possibly TRBD1 for D (5 bases). The CDR3 extends over 12 amino acids. The ends were cut back, 6 bases at V and 8 bases at J, with 13 bases in the middle. CDR3 sequence reads: CASSPLGEGYTF. The CDR3 nucleotides are TGTGCCAGCAGCCCCCTAGGGGAAGGCTACACCTTC.

This clonotype was observed many times. This chain joins TRBV7-2 and TRBJ2-3; D perhaps matches TRBD2 (5 bases). The CDR3 runs to 13 residues. Trimming took 5 bases from V and 2 from J, leaving 8 bases between them. In germline, CDR1 is SGHTA, CDR2 FQGNSA. The DNA for the CDR3 is TGTGCCAGCAGCCGCGGGCTCACAGATACGCAGTATTTT. Translation: CASSRGLTDTQYF.

The gene calls are TRBV29-1 and TRBJ1-1, with TRBD1 matching over 7 bases. This CDR3 has 12 residues. Germline V gives CDR1 SQVTM, CDR2 ANQGSEA. Trimming removed 6 bases from V and 4 bases from J; junction bases left unmatched: 5. The DNA of the CDR3 is TGCAGCGTCCCCTACAGGGGCACTGAAGCTTTCTTT. Amino acid sequence: CSVPYRGTEAFF.

This clonotype was seen a handful of times. The gene calls are TRBV5-4 and TRBJ2-1, with a weak D call TRBD1 (5 bases). The V and J ends lost 0 bases and 4 bases respectively, with 11 bases between them. The CDR3 is made up of 15 amino acids. Germline V gene sequence: CDR1 SGHNT, CDR2 YYREEE (reference sequence). The CDR3 sequence is CASSLARAWYNEQFF. In nucleotides, the CDR3 is TGTGCCAGCAGCTTGGCCAGGGCTTGGTACAATGAGCAGTTCTTC.

The chain couples TRBV2 to TRBJ2-1, with 9 bases matching TRBD2. The trim removed 1 base at V and 4 bases at J, leaving 2 bases unmatched. The CDR3 runs to 15 residues. Germline CDR1 and CDR2: SNHLY and FYNNEI. The CDR3 nucleotides are TGTGCCAGCAGTGAAGAGCGGGGGGCTTACAATGAGCAGTTCTTC. Its protein is CASSEERGAYNEQFF.

This sequence joins TRBV7-9 and TRBJ1-1; 8 nucleotides match TRBD1. The CDR3 covers 14 residues. Germline CDR1 and CDR2: SEHNR and FQNEAQ (reference sequence). With V trimmed by 4 bases and J by 7 bases, 8 bases remained unmatched. The CDR3 is CASSYGTGLSEAFF. CDR3 DNA sequence: TGTGCCAGCAGCTACGGGACAGGACTGAGTGAAGCTTTCTTT. Full variable domain (missing parts from reference TRBV7-9 and TRBJ1-1): DTGVSQNPRHKITKRGQNVTFRCDPISEHNRLYWYRQTLGQGPEFLTYFQNEAQLEKSRLLSDRFSAERPKGSFSTLEIQRTEQGDSAMYLCASSYGTGLSEAFFGQGTRLTVV.

CDR3: CASARNDEQFF. In DNA form, the CDR3 reads TGTGCTAGTGCCCGGAACGATGAGCAGTTCTTC. The gene calls are TRBV12-5 and TRBJ2-1; D unresolved. The V and J ends lost 7 bases and 8 bases respectively, with 9 bases between them. CDR3 length equals 11 residues. Germline-derived CDR1 and CDR2 are LGHNT and FRNRAP.

The rearrangement joins TRBV6-6 to TRBJ1-1; no definite D call. This CDR3 has 12 residues. Trimming took off 3 bases at V and 8 bases at J, with 10 bases between the two ends. CDR1 and CDR2 from the germline V gene are MNHNY and SVGAGI (reference sequence). CDR3 in DNA: TGTGCCAGCAGTTATGGTAGGGTAGAAGCTTTCTTT. Translating gives CASSYGRVEAFF.

This clonotype has at least ten counts. This rearrangement joins TRBV19 to TRBJ2-7, with a tentative D call TRBD1 (7 bases). In germline, CDR1 is LNHDA, CDR2 SQIVND (reference sequence). Trimming cost V 5 bases and J 6 bases, with 23 bases left between them. The CDR3 extends over 16 amino acids. The CDR3 loop reads CASSPADRMGGSEQYF. In nucleotides, the CDR3 is TGTGCCAGTAGTCCAGCGGACAGGATGGGAGGTAGCGAGCAGTACTTC.